Sequencing of this T cell receptor (beta chain) was carried out in a study of chemoradiotherapy in HPV16-positive cancers. Looking at the study overall: Candidate HPV-specific T-cell clones and common TCR motifs came from functional assays in a couple of HPV16-positive patients.

The assay was immunoSEQ multiplex PCR, and TCRdb's table has in-frame clones only and misses some. The table has under 20,000 clones, approximately 80% seen once. The CDR3 length is 14 residues. Germline CDR1 reads SEHNR; CDR2 reads FQNEAQ (reference sequence). The V end was cut by 1 base, the J end by 6 bases, with 12 bases between. Repeated repertoire sampling spanned the course of chemoradiotherapy. This receptor was obtained from a human donor with HPV-associated anogenital cancer. The input for sequencing was blood, taken from a patient who underwent chemoradiotherapy. V is TRBV7-9 and J is TRBJ1-1; D gene unclear. The CDR3 DNA is TGTGCCAGCAGCTTAGGATCGAGGTCAGCTGAAGCTTTCTTT. It yields the protein CASSLGSRSAEAFF.